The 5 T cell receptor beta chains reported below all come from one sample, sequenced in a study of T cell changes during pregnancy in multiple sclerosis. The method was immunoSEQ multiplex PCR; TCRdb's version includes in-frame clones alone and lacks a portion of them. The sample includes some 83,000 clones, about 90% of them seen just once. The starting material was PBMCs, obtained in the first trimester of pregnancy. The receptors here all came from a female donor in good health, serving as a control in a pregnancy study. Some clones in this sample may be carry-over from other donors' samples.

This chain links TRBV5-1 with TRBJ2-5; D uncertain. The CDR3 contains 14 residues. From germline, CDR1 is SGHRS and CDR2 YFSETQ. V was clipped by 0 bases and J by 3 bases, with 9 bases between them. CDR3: CASSLAAAKETQYF. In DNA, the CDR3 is TGCGCCAGCAGCTTGGCCGCGGCAAAAGAGACCCAGTACTTC.

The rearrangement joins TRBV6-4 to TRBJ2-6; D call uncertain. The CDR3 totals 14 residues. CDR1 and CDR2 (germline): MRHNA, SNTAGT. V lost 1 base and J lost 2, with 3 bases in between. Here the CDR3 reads CASSDLAGANVLTF. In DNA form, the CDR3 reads TGTGCCAGCAGTGACTTAGCTGGGGCCAACGTCCTGACTTTC.

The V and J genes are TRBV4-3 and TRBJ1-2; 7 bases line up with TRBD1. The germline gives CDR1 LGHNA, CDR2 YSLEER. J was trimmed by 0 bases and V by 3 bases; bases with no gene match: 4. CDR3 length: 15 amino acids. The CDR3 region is CASSHDRVANYGYTF. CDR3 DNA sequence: TGCGCCAGCAGCCACGACAGGGTAGCTAACTATGGCTACACCTTC.

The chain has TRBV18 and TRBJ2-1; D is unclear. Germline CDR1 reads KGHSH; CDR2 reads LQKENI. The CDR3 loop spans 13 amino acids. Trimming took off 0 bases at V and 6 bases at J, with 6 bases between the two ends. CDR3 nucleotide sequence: TGTGCCAGCTCACCACCGGCATTCAATGAGCAGTTCTTC. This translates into CASSPPAFNEQFF.

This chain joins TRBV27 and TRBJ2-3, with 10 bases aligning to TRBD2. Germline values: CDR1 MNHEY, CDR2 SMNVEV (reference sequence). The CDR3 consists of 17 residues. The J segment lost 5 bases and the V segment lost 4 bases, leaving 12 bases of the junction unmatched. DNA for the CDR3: TGTGCCAGCAGTTCAGAACCCAATAGCGGGGGGAAAGATACGCAGTATTTT. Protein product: CASSSEPNSGGKDTQYF.